This entry lists 13 T cell receptor beta chains sequenced from one sample in a study of chemoradiotherapy in HPV16-positive cancers (dated by TCRdb to between 2021 and 2022). The protocol used for the library was the immunoSEQ multiplex PCR assay. Imported from immuneACCESS, the table was reduced by TCRdb to in-frame sequences with V and J called. These copies leave out some clones; in studies compared against another copy, an unresolved V gene accounts for under half, and the cause of the remainder is not known. For this sample there are approximately 27,000 clones; 84% appear just once. The top ten constitute approximately 5.1% of the sample. Sequencing used blood, obtained from a patient who underwent chemoradiotherapy. The receptors were gathered from a human donor with HPV-associated anogenital cancer.

The genes are TRBV5-4 and TRBJ2-2; D is unresolved. This CDR3 is built from 17 residues. V shed 3 bases and J shed 6 bases, with 21 bases lying between them. Germline V gene lookup returns CDR1 SGHNT and CDR2 YYREEE (reference sequence). This chain's CDR3 is CASSYALYRDWPGELFF. DNA of the CDR3: TGTGCCAGCAGCTACGCGTTGTATAGGGATTGGCCCGGGGAGCTGTTTTTT.

The chain has TRBV10-2 and TRBJ1-2; 8 nucleotides line up with TRBD1. The CDR3 consists of 12 residues. Trimming cost V 6 bases and J 7 bases; bases outside gene matches: 4. Germline assignment: CDR1 WSHSY and CDR2 SAAADI. The CDR3 coding sequence is TGCGCCAGCAGATCTACAGGGGGTGGCTACACCTTC. Residues: CASRSTGGGYTF.

Here the CDR3 DNA reads TGTGCCAGCAGCTTAGGTGGCGGGGGACGACAAGAGACCCAGTACTTC. Amino acids: CASSLGGGGRQETQYF. The rearrangement joins TRBV5-4 to TRBJ2-5; 7 nucleotides match TRBD2. This CDR3 region has 16 residues. V shed 2 bases, J shed 2 bases, and the junction held 9 bases outside the gene matches. Germline V gene sequence: CDR1 SGHNT, CDR2 YYREEE (reference sequence). The full variable domain, rest sourced from reference TRBV5-4 and TRBJ2-5, is ETGVTQSPTHLIKTRGQQVTLRCSSQSGHNTVSWYQQALGQGPQFIFQYYREEENGRGNFPPRFSGLQFPNYSSELNVNALELDDSALYLCASSLGGGGRQETQYFGPGTRLLVL.

With regard to this clone: One end of the junction is discordant with germline, which a read error may explain. The chain employs TRBV5-1 and TRBJ1-1; D possibly corresponds to TRBD1 (5 bases). The CDR3 totals 13 residues. Germline values: CDR1 SGHRS, CDR2 YFSETQ. The DNA for the CDR3 is TGCGCCAGCAGAACCGGAGGGGCACCTGACGCTTTCTTT. This codes for CASRTGGAPDAFF.

This clone was recorded once. The chain has TRBV6-6 and TRBJ1-4; D is uncertain. Trimming pared 7 bases from V and 8 bases from J, leaving 11 bases between. The CDR3 has 12 residues. Germline V gene sequence: CDR1 MNHNY, CDR2 SVGAGI (reference sequence). This CDR3 is CASKATSEKLFF. CDR3 coding DNA: TGTGCCAGCAAGGCAACCAGCGAAAAACTGTTTTTT.

The CDR3 loop is CASSDNRGLDTEAFF. The CDR3 region has the DNA TGTGCCAGCAGCGATAACAGGGGGCTGGACACTGAAGCTTTCTTT. V and J are TRBV5-4 and TRBJ1-1; 9 bases map to TRBD1. Per germline, CDR1 SGHNT and CDR2 YYREEE (reference sequence). V gave up 4 bases and J gave up 3 bases; unmatched junction bases: 7. The CDR3 is 15 amino acids.

V usage is TRBV7-2 and J usage is TRBJ2-1, with 8 bases fitting TRBD2. CDR3 length: 14 residues. V lost 4 bases to trimming and J lost 7 bases; unmatched junction nucleotides: 6. The germline CDR1 and CDR2 sequences are SGHTA and FQGNSA. CDR3 sequence reads: CASSSGGAPNEQFF. Written as DNA, the CDR3 is TGTGCCAGCAGCTCCGGGGGGGCCCCAAATGAGCAGTTCTTC.

The rearrangement links TRBV11-2 to TRBJ2-3; the match to TRBD2 covers 8 bases. Germline loops: CDR1 SGHAT, CDR2 FQNNGV. CDR3 size: 15 residues. V shed 5 bases, J shed 2 bases, and the junction held 6 bases outside the gene matches. CDR3 protein: CASSLAGGTTDTQYF. The CDR3 DNA reads TGTGCCAGCAGCCTTGCGGGGGGAACCACAGATACGCAGTATTTT.

V and J are TRBV19 and TRBJ1-4; D not certain. The length of the CDR3 is 16 residues. Trimming removed 5 bases at V and 6 bases at J, with 19 bases between. Germline-derived CDR1 and CDR2 are LNHDA and SQIVND (reference sequence). The CDR3 DNA is TGTGCCAGTAGTTCACAATACAGTGAAAATTATGAAAAACTGTTTTTT. Its translation: CASSSQYSENYEKLFF. Full variable domain (missing parts from reference TRBV19 and TRBJ1-4): DGGITQSPKYLFRKEGQNVTLSCEQNLNHDAMYWYRQDPGQGLRLIYYSQIVNDFQKGDIAEGYSVSREKKESFPLTVTSAQKNPTAFYLCASSSQYSENYEKLFFGSGTQLSVL.

V usage is TRBV10-1 and J usage is TRBJ2-7; TRBD1 matches 8 bases. The CDR3 consists of 17 residues. Trimming cost V 3 bases and J 1 base; bases outside gene matches: 11. Per the germline V gene, CDR1 is WNHNN and CDR2 is SYGVQD (reference sequence). The CDR3 bases are TGCGCCAGCAGTGAACGAGACAGGGGTATGGGTTCCTACGAGCAGTACGTC. Its protein product is CASSERDRGMGSYEQYV.

The rearrangement uses TRBV5-1 and TRBJ2-2; TRBD2 matches 7 bases. Germline trimming cut 1 base from V and 1 base from J; bases unmatched to any gene: 1. This CDR3 has 15 residues. Germline V lookup: CDR1 SGHRS, CDR2 YFSETQ. The CDR3 nucleotides read TGCGCCAGCAGCTTGACTAGCGAGAACACCGGGGAGCTGTTTTTT. Amino acids: CASSLTSENTGELFF. The full variable domain, its missing parts supplied by reference TRBV5-1 and TRBJ2-2, is KAGVTQTPRYLIKTRGQQVTLSCSPISGHRSVSWYQQTPGQGLQFLFEYFSETQRNKGNFPGRFSGRQFSNSRSEMNVSTLELGDSALYLCASSLTSENTGELFFGEGSRLTVL.

The genes are TRBV30 and TRBJ2-1, with D unresolved. V was shortened by 3 bases and J by 10 bases, with 10 bases between the two germline ends. Germline V CDR1 and CDR2: GTSNPN, SVGIG (reference sequence). This CDR3 spans 11 amino acids. For the CDR3, the DNA is TGTGCCTGGAGCAGCCGGGCCGAGCAGTTCTTC. Amino acid sequence: CAWSSRAEQFF. Full variable domain (outside the CDR3, taken from reference TRBV30 and TRBJ2-1): SQTIHQWPATLVQPVGSPLSLECTVEGTSNPNLYWYRQAAGRGLQLLFYSVGIGQISSEVPQNLSASRPQDRQFILSSKKLLLSDSGFYLCAWSSRAEQFFGPGTRLTVL.

This chain uses TRBV19 with TRBJ2-5, with 10 bases fitting TRBD1. Per the germline V gene, CDR1 is LNHDA and CDR2 is SQIVND (reference sequence). J was trimmed by 1 base and V by 1 base; bases with no gene match: 3. The CDR3 consists of 16 residues. For the CDR3, the DNA is TGTGCCAGTAGTATAGGGACAGGGGGGGTCCAAGAGACCCAGTACTTC. The encoded protein is CASSIGTGGVQETQYF.